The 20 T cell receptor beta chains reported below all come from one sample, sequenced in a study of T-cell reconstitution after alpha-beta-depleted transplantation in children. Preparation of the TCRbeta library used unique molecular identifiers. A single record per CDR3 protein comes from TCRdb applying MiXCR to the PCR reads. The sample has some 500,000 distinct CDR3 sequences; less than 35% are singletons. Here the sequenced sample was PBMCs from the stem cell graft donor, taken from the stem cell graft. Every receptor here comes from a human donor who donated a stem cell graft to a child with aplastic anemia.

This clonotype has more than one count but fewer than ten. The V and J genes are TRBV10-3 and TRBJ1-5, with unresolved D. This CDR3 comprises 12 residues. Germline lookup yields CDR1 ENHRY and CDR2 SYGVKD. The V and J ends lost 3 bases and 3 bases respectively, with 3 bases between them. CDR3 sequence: CAISDYNQPQHF. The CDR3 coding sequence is TGTGCCATCAGTGACTACAATCAGCCCCAGCATTTT.

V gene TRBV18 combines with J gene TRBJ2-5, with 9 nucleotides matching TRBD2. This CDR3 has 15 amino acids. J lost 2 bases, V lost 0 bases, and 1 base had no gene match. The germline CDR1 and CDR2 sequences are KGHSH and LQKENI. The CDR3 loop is CASSPPTSGQETQYF. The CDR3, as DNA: TGTGCCAGCTCACCACCTACTAGCGGGCAAGAGACCCAGTACTTC.

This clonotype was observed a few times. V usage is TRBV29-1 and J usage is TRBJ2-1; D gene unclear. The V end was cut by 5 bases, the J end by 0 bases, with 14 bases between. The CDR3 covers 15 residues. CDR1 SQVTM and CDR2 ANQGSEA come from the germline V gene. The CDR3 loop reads CSVPRFDSSYNEQFF. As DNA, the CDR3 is TGCAGCGTTCCCAGATTTGATAGCTCCTACAATGAGCAGTTCTTC.

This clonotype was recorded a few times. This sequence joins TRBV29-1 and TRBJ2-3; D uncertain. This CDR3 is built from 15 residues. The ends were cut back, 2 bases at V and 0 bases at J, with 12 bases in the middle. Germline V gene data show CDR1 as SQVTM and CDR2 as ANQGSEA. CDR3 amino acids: CSVENDGRSTDTQYF. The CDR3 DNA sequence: TGCAGCGTTGAAAACGACGGACGAAGCACAGATACGCAGTATTTT.

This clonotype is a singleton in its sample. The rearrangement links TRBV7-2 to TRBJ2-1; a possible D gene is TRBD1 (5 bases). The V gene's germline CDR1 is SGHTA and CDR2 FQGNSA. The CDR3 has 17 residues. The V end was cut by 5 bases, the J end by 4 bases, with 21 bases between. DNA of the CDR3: TGTGCCAGCAGCCAAACCCGCAGGGTGCTTCATTACAATGAGCAGTTCTTC. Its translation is CASSQTRRVLHYNEQFF. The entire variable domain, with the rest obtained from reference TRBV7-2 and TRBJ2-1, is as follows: GAGVSQSPSNKVTEKGKDVELRCDPISGHTALYWYRQSLGQGLEFLIYFQGNSAPDKSGLPSDRFSAERTGGSVSTLTIQRTQQEDSAVYLCASSQTRRVLHYNEQFFGPGTRLTVL.

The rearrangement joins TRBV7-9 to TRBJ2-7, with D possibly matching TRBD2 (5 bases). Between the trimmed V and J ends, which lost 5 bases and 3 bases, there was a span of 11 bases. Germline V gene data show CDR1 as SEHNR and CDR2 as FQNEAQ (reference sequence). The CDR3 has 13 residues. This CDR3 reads CASSRGLNYEQYV. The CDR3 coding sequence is TGTGCCAGCAGCCGAGGACTGAACTACGAGCAGTACGTC.

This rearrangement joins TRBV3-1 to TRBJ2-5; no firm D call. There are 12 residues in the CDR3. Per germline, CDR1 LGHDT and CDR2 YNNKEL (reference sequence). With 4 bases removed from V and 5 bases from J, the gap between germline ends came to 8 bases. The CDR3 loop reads CASSPVAETQYF. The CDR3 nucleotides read TGTGCCAGCAGCCCCGTCGCCGAGACCCAGTACTTC.

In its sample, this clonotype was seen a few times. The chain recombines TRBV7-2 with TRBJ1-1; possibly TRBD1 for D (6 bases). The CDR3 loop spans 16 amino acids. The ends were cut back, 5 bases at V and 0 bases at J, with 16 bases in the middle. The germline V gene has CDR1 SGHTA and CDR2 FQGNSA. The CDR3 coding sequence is TGTGCCAGCAGCCCGGGGACAAATTGGATGAACACTGAAGCTTTCTTT. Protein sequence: CASSPGTNWMNTEAFF. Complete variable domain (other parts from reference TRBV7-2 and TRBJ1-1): GAGVSQSPSNKVTEKGKDVELRCDPISGHTALYWYRQSLGQGLEFLIYFQGNSAPDKSGLPSDRFSAERTGGSVSTLTIQRTQQEDSAVYLCASSPGTNWMNTEAFFGQGTRLTVV.

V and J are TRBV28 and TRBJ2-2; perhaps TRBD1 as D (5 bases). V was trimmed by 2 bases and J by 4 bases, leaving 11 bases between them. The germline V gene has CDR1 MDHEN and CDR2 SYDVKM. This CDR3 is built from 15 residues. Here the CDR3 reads CASSLQGWSTGELFF. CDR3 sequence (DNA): TGTGCCAGCAGTTTACAGGGATGGAGCACCGGGGAGCTGTTTTTT.

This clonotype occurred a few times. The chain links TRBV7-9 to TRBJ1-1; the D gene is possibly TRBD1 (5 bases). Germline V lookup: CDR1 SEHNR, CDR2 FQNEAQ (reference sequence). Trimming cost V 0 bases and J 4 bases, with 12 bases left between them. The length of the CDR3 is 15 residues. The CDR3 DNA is TGTGCCAGCAGCTTAGCGTTGGGGGAATTCACTGAAGCTTTCTTT. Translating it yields CASSLALGEFTEAFF.

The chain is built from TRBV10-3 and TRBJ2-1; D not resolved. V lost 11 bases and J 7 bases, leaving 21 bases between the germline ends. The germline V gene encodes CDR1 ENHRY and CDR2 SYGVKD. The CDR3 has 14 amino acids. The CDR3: CASTRDLVGNEQFF. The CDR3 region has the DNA TGTGCCTCAACAAGGGATTTGGTCGGGAATGAGCAGTTCTTC.

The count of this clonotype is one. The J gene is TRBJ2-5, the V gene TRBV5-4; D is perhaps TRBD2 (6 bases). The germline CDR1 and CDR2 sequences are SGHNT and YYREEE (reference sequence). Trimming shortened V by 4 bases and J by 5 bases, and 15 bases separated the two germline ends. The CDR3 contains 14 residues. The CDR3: CASSRGSPGETQYF. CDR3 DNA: TGTGCCAGCAGCCGGGGGAGCCCCGGGGAGACCCAGTACTTC.

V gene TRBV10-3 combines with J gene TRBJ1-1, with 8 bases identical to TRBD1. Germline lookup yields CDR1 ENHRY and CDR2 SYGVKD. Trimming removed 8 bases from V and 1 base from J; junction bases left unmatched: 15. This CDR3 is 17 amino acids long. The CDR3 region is CAIASFGQGLRNTEAFF. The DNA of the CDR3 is TGTGCCATCGCGTCCTTCGGACAGGGACTTCGGAACACTGAAGCTTTCTTT.

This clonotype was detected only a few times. This chain's CDR3 is CSARGPGQGKSNEQFF. As DNA, the CDR3 is TGCAGTGCTAGAGGCCCTGGACAGGGGAAAAGTAATGAGCAGTTCTTC. The J gene is TRBJ2-1, the V gene TRBV20-1; 9 positions match TRBD1. The germline V gene has CDR1 DFQATT and CDR2 SNEGSKA (reference sequence). V was clipped by 1 base and J by 7 bases; unmatched bases: 11. This CDR3 region has 16 residues.

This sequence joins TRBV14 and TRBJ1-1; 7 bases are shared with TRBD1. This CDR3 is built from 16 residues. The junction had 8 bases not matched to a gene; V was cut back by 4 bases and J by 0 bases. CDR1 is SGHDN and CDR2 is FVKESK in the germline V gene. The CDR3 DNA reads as TGTGCCAGCAGCCTACAGGGGTCGAGATTGAACACTGAAGCTTTCTTT. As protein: CASSLQGSRLNTEAFF.

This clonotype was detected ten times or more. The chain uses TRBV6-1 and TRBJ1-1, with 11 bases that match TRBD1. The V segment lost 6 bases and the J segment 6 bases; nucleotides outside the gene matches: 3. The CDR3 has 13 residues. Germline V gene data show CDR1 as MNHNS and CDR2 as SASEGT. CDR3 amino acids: CASRGQGVPEAFF. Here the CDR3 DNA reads TGTGCCAGCAGGGGACAGGGGGTGCCTGAAGCTTTCTTT.

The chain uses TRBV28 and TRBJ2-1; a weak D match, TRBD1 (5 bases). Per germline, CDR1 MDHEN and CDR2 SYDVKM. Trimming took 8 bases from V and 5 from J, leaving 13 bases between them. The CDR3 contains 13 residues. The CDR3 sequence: CASRQGTHNEQFF. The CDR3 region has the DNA TGTGCCAGCCGGCAGGGAACTCACAATGAGCAGTTCTTC.

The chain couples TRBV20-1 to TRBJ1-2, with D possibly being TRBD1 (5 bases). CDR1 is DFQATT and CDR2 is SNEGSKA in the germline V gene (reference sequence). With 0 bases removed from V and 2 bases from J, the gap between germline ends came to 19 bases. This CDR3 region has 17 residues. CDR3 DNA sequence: TGCAGTGCTAGAGATAGAGGGCAGGGTTATCTCAACTATGGCTACACCTTC. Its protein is CSARDRGQGYLNYGYTF.

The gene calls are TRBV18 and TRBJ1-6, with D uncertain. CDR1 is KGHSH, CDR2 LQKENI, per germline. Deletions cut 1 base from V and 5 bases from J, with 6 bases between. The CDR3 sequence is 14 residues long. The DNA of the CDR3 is TGTGCCAGCTCACCACGAGAGGATAATTCACCCCTCCACTTT. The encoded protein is CASSPREDNSPLHF. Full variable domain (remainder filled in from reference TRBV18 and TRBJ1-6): NAGVMQNPRHLVRRRGQEARLRCSPMKGHSHVYWYRQLPEEGLKFMVYLQKENIIDESGMPKERFSAEFPKEGPSILRIQQVVRGDSAAYFCASSPREDNSPLHFGNGTRLTVT.

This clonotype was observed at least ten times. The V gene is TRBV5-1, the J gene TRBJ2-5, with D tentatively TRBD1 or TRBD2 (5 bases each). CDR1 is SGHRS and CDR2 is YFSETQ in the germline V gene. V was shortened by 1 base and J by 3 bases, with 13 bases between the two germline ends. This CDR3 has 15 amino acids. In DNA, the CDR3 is TGCGCCAGCAGCTTGAGAAACGGGGCTGAAGAGACCCAGTACTTC. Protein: CASSLRNGAEETQYF.